The 21 T cell receptor beta chains presented below share a single source sample, sequenced in a study of blood T cell repertoires in COVID-19. Repertoires were generated with immunoSEQ multiplex PCR, while TCRdb's copy carries only in-frame clones and drops some. The sample records 200,000 or so clones, 70% to 90% being singletons. The sample taken for sequencing was peripheral blood. The receptor set was obtained from a human donor with active or convalescent COVID-19. The donor label of this sample is uncertain.

V and J are TRBV5-1 and TRBJ2-7; D possibly corresponds to TRBD2 (7 bases). This CDR3 has 16 amino acids. Germline CDR1 reads SGHRS; CDR2 reads YFSETQ. The V and J ends lost 2 bases and 0 bases respectively, with 15 bases between them. CDR3 sequence reads: CASSLSTGRGSYEQYF. The CDR3 DNA reads TGCGCCAGCAGCTTAAGCACAGGGAGGGGCTCCTACGAGCAGTACTTC.

The rearrangement uses TRBV18 and TRBJ1-2; TRBD1 agrees at 10 bases. The V gene's germline CDR1 is KGHSH and CDR2 LQKENI. Trimming took 3 bases from V and 6 from J; bases not matched to a gene: 7. The CDR3 has 15 residues. The CDR3 spells CASSPGDRGVNGYTF. DNA for the CDR3: TGTGCCAGCTCACCGGGGGACAGGGGAGTCAATGGCTACACCTTC.

This clone was detected only once. The J gene is TRBJ1-5, the V gene TRBV7-2; tentatively, D is TRBD1 (5 bases). With 5 bases removed from V and 6 bases from J, the gap between germline ends came to 20 bases. This CDR3 has 16 amino acids. Germline CDR1 is SGHTA and CDR2 is FQGNSA. The CDR3 region is CASSLGPRGAVQPQHF. The CDR3 bases are TGTGCCAGCAGCCTCGGACCGCGGGGCGCGGTTCAGCCCCAGCATTTT.

The V and J genes are TRBV28 and TRBJ2-5; TRBD1 matches at 9 bases. Per germline, CDR1 MDHEN and CDR2 SYDVKM. V lost 2 bases and J lost 2; bases outside the gene matches: 6. This CDR3 is built from 16 residues. CDR3 sequence (DNA): TGTGCCAGCAGTTTAGTCCCGGGACAGGGTCAAGAGACCCAGTACTTC. Encoded protein: CASSLVPGQGQETQYF. Full variable domain (outside the CDR3, taken from reference TRBV28 and TRBJ2-5): DVKVTQSSRYLVKRTGEKVFLECVQDMDHENMFWYRQDPGLGLRLIYFSYDVKMKEKGDIPEGYSVSREKKERFSLILESASTNQTSMYLCASSLVPGQGQETQYFGPGTRLLVL.

J is TRBJ2-1 and V is TRBV12-3 or TRBV12-4; possible D gene TRBD2, 5 bases. This CDR3 spans 12 amino acids. V lost 6 bases to trimming and J lost 9 bases, with 12 bases between them. In DNA, the CDR3 is TGTGCCAGCAGGGAAACTAGGGCTGAGCAGTTCTTC. Residues: CASRETRAEQFF.

The chain employs TRBV28 and TRBJ1-6, with 8 nucleotides matching TRBD1. CDR1 and CDR2 from the germline V gene are MDHEN and SYDVKM. This CDR3 is 14 amino acids long. The ends lost 6 bases at V and 10 bases at J; junction bases unmatched: 8. Written as DNA, the CDR3 is TGTGCCAGCAGCTCGGACAGGGCTAGATCACCCCTCCACTTT. It specifies CASSSDRARSPLHF.

A few counts support this clone. The chain couples TRBV28 to TRBJ2-5; 10 nucleotides line up with TRBD2. Unmatched junction bases numbered 5, after V lost 6 bases and J lost 7 bases. Germline CDR1 MDHEN, CDR2 SYDVKM. The CDR3 is 13 amino acids. The CDR3 sequence is CASRLAGVVTQYF. The DNA of the CDR3 is TGTGCCAGCAGGCTAGCGGGGGTTGTGACCCAGTACTTC.

The chain joins TRBV9 to TRBJ1-1; a possible D gene is TRBD1 (5 bases). The germline gives CDR1 SGDLS, CDR2 YYNGEE. V lost 4 bases, J lost 5 bases, and 15 bases lay in between. The CDR3 covers 14 residues. This chain's CDR3 is CASSPTGGGTEAFF. CDR3 nucleotides: TGTGCCAGCAGCCCCACCGGGGGAGGTACTGAAGCTTTCTTT.

The V gene is TRBV19, the J gene TRBJ2-3; tentatively, D is TRBD1 (6 bases). V was clipped by 1 base and J by 5 bases, with 16 bases between them. The CDR3 consists of 16 residues. Germline V gene sequence: CDR1 LNHDA, CDR2 SQIVND (reference sequence). The CDR3 is CASSIVGRGTKDTQYF. CDR3 coding DNA: TGTGCCAGTAGTATAGTTGGCAGGGGAACAAAAGATACGCAGTATTTT.

CDR3 sequence: CASSQDLLLQGNTEAFF. CDR3 sequence (DNA): TGCGCCAGCAGCCAAGATCTACTTCTACAGGGGAACACTGAAGCTTTCTTT. The gene calls are TRBV4-3 and TRBJ1-1, with D maybe TRBD1 (6 bases). Germline-derived CDR1 and CDR2 are LGHNA and YSLEER. The CDR3 loop spans 17 amino acids. V was trimmed by 0 bases and J by 1 base, leaving 15 bases between them.

The V gene is TRBV7-2, the J gene TRBJ2-2; 15 bases agree with TRBD2. CDR1 and CDR2 (germline): SGHTA, FQGNSA. Losses at the gene ends were 5 bases for V and 7 bases for J; bases not matched to a gene: 8. The CDR3 runs to 17 residues. CDR3 in DNA: TGTGCCAGCAGCGTCACCGGGACTAGCGGGGGGCTCGGGGAGCTGTTTTTT. This codes for CASSVTGTSGGLGELFF.

This chain joins TRBV5-1 and TRBJ2-7; 12 bases match TRBD1. CDR1 SGHRS and CDR2 YFSETQ come from the germline V gene. J lost 2 bases, V lost 4 bases, and 13 bases had no gene match. This CDR3 region has 18 residues. DNA for the CDR3: TGCGCCAGCAGCACCTCCGGGACAGGGGGCGTCGCGGCCTACGAGCAGTACTTC. Amino acids: CASSTSGTGGVAAYEQYF.

This clone was recorded only once. V is TRBV5-1 and J is TRBJ2-5; D may be TRBD2 (5 bases). Looked up from germline, CDR1 is SGHRS and CDR2 is YFSETQ. The V and J ends lost 5 bases and 3 bases respectively, with 17 bases between them. This CDR3 contains 15 residues. This chain's CDR3 is CASSVSERIKETQYF. DNA for the CDR3: TGCGCCAGCAGTGTTTCCGAGCGGATTAAAGAGACCCAGTACTTC.

This chain connects TRBV27 to TRBJ1-2; D is perhaps TRBD1 (5 bases). V lost 0 bases to trimming and J lost 3 bases, with 11 bases between them. CDR3 size: 15 residues. CDR1 and CDR2 from the germline V gene are MNHEY and SMNVEV (reference sequence). The DNA for the CDR3 is TGTGCCAGCAGTTTATCCGGGGGAGACCACTATGGCTACACCTTC. This encodes CASSLSGGDHYGYTF.

The V gene is TRBV6-2 or TRBV6-3, the J gene TRBJ2-7; 7 bases agree with TRBD1. This CDR3 contains 14 residues. Germline loops: CDR1 MNHEY, CDR2 SVGEGT. Unmatched junction bases numbered 1, after V lost 2 bases and J lost 0 bases. CDR3 in DNA: TGTGCCAGCAGTTACGGACAGGTCTCCTACGAGCAGTACTTC. Translating gives CASSYGQVSYEQYF.

The V call is TRBV5-4, the J call TRBJ1-3, with 9 positions matching TRBD1. The CDR3 spans 16 residues. J lost 2 bases, V lost 4 bases, and 7 bases had no gene match. The V gene's germline CDR1 is SGHNT and CDR2 YYREEE (reference sequence). The CDR3 is CASSIGQGKAGNTIYF. The DNA for the CDR3 is TGTGCCAGCAGCATAGGACAGGGGAAGGCTGGAAACACCATATATTTT.

This clone is a singleton in its sample. The chain recombines TRBV2 with TRBJ1-4; TRBD1 matches at 8 bases. This CDR3 is built from 14 residues. V dropped 6 bases and J dropped 7; count of bases not matched to a gene: 7. Germline-derived CDR1 and CDR2 are SNHLY and FYNNEI. CDR3 sequence: CASRGLTGAEKLFF. DNA of the CDR3: TGTGCCAGCAGAGGTCTGACAGGGGCTGAAAAACTGTTTTTT.

V usage is TRBV3-1 (or the pseudogene TRBV3-2) and J usage is TRBJ1-1; 7 bases line up with TRBD1. After removal of 6 bases from V and 8 bases from J, the junction contained 12 bases not matched to a gene. CDR1 is LGHDT and CDR2 is YNNKEL in the germline V gene (reference sequence). The CDR3 is 14 residues long. The CDR3 DNA follows: TGTGCCAGCAGGCACGACGACAGGGTTGGGGAAGCTTTCTTT. This gives the protein CASRHDDRVGEAFF.

V is TRBV19 and J is TRBJ1-1; D is uncertain. CDR1 LNHDA and CDR2 SQIVND come from the germline V gene (reference sequence). V lost 3 bases and J 3 bases, leaving 8 bases between the germline ends. The CDR3 is 13 residues long. CDR3 protein: CASSIVADTEAFF. CDR3 sequence (DNA): TGTGCCAGTAGTATTGTGGCAGACACTGAAGCTTTCTTT.

Comments on this clone: Other DNA sequences in this sample translate to the same CDR3. The V gene is TRBV18, the J gene TRBJ2-7; 9 nucleotides line up with TRBD1. CDR3 length equals 14 residues. Looked up from germline, CDR1 is KGHSH and CDR2 is LQKENI. V lost 3 bases to trimming and J lost 1 base; unmatched junction nucleotides: 1. CDR3 residues: CASSPGTGSYEQYF. The CDR3 DNA reads TGTGCCAGCTCACCCGGGACAGGGTCCTACGAGCAGTACTTC.

J is TRBJ2-6 and V is TRBV11-3; no clear D gene. V lost 5 bases and J lost 3, with 20 bases in between. This CDR3 is 18 amino acids long. CDR1 is SGHNT and CDR2 is YENEEA in the germline V gene. CDR3 bases: TGTGCCAGCAGCCAGGCCGCTGGGCCCCTTTATGGGGCCAACGTCCTGACTTTC. Protein product: CASSQAAGPLYGANVLTF.